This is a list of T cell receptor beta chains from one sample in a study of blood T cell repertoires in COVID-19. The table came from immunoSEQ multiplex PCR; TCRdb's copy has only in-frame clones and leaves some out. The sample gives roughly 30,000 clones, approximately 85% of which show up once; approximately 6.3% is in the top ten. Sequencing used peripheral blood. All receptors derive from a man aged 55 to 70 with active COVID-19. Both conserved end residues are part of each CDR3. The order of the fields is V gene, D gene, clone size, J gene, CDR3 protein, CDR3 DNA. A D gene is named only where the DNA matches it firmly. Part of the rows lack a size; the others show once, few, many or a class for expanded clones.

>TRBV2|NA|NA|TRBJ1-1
CASYRGEKTEAFF
TGTGCCAGCTACCGGGGGGAGAAGACTGAAGCTTTCTTT
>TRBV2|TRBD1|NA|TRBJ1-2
CASSGSTGDGPYGYTF
TGTGCCAGCAGTGGTTCCACAGGGGACGGACCATATGGCTACACCTTC
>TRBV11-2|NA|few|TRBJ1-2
CASSFTGMEPTGYGYTF
TGTGCCAGCAGCTTCACAGGGATGGAACCTACGGGCTATGGCTACACCTTC
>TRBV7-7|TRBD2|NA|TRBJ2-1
CASSNETSGTDNEQFF
TGTGCCAGCAGCAACGAGACTAGCGGTACTGACAATGAGCAGTTCTTC
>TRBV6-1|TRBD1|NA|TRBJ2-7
CASSERQGVRGPLNEQYF
TGTGCCAGCAGTGAACGACAGGGGGTGAGGGGTCCCCTCAACGAGCAGTACTTC
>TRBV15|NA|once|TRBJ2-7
CATSSLGGGPPYEQYF
TGTGCCACCAGCAGTCTGGGGGGAGGCCCACCGTACGAGCAGTACTTC
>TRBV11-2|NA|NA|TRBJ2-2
CASSYLQRAGELFF
TGTGCCAGCAGCTACCTTCAGAGGGCCGGGGAGCTGTTTTTT
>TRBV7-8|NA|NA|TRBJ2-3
CASSPSPDTQYF
TGTGCCAGCAGCCCCAGTCCAGATACGCAGTATTTT
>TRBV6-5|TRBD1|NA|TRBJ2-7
CASSYSGDRVFYEQYF
TGTGCCAGCAGTTACTCGGGTGACAGGGTATTCTACGAGCAGTACTTC
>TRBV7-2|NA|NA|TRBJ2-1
CASSLLGGLSYNEQFF
TGTGCCAGCAGCTTACTGGGCGGGCTATCCTACAATGAGCAGTTCTTC
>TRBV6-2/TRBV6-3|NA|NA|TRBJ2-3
CASTPRGAADTQYF
TGTGCCAGCACCCCCAGGGGAGCAGCGGATACGCAGTATTTT
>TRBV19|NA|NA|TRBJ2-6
CASSISGPWKNERANVLTF
TGTGCCAGTAGTATAAGCGGGCCCTGGAAAAACGAACGGGCCAACGTCCTGACTTTC
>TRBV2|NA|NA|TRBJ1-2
CASRIDYGYTF
TGTGCCAGCAGAATAGACTATGGCTACACCTTC
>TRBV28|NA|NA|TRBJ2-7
CASRQGGSYEQYF
TGTGCCAGCCGACAGGGAGGTTCCTACGAGCAGTACTTC
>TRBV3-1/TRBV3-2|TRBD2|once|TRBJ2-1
CASSSIKLAGVYNEQFF
TGTGCCAGCAGCTCAATCAAATTAGCGGGAGTCTACAATGAGCAGTTCTTC
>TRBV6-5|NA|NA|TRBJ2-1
CASSRSGRSYNEQFF
TGTGCCAGCAGCCGCAGCGGGCGTTCCTACAATGAGCAGTTCTTC
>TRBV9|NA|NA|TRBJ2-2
CASSGHLASATGELFF
TGTGCCAGCAGCGGGCATCTAGCGTCGGCCACCGGGGAGCTGTTTTTT
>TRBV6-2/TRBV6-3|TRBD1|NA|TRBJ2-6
CASSKDRAGANVLTF
TGTGCCAGCAGTAAGGACAGGGCTGGGGCCAACGTCCTGACTTTC
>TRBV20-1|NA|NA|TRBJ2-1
CSASLGRGYNEQFF
TGCAGTGCTAGTCTCGGGAGAGGCTACAATGAGCAGTTCTTC
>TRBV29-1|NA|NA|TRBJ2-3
CSVGRSTADTQYF
TGCAGCGTTGGGAGGAGCACAGCAGATACGCAGTATTTT
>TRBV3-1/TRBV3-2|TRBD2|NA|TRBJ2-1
CASRRREGRDNEQFF
TGTGCCAGCCGTCGGCGGGAGGGACGGGACAATGAGCAGTTCTTC
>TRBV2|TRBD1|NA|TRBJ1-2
CASSFLKDRDLGGYTF
TGTGCCAGCAGCTTTCTTAAAGACAGGGACTTAGGCGGCTACACCTTC
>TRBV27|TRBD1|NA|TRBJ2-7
CASSRSGTAKQQYF
TGTGCCAGCAGCCGCTCCGGGACAGCGAAGCAGCAGTACTTC
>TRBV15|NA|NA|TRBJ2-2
CATSRDRGAGQGEELFF
TGTGCCACCAGCAGAGACCGGGGGGCAGGGCAGGGAGAGGAGCTGTTTTTT
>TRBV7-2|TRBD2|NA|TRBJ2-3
CASSRDYRDADTQYF
TGTGCCAGCAGTCGGGACTACCGAGACGCAGATACGCAGTATTTT
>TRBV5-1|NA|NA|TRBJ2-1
CASSFVQGLHEQFF
TGCGCCAGCAGCTTCGTCCAGGGCTTGCATGAGCAGTTCTTC
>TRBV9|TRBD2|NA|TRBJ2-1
CASSVRAGGEEQFF
TGTGCCAGCAGCGTAAGAGCGGGAGGAGAGGAGCAGTTCTTC
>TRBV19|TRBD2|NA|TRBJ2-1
CASSWTSGRSSYNEQFF
TGTGCCAGTAGCTGGACTAGCGGGAGGAGCTCCTACAATGAGCAGTTCTTC
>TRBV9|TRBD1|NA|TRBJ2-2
CASSVIDRGRDTGELFF
TGTGCCAGCAGCGTAATCGACAGGGGGCGCGACACCGGGGAGCTGTTTTTT
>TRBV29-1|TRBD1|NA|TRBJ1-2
CSVDPTREGAYGYTF
TGCAGCGTTGACCCCACGCGAGAGGGGGCCTATGGCTACACCTTC
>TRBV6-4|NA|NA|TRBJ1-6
CASSGGLNSPLHF
TGTGCCAGCAGTGGTGGACTTAATTCACCCCTCCACTTT
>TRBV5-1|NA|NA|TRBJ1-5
CASSLLGDSNQPQHF
TGCGCCAGCAGCTTATTAGGGGATAGCAATCAGCCCCAGCATTTT
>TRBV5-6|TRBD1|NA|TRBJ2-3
CASSSGGRGTDTQYF
TGTGCCAGCAGCTCAGGGGGTAGGGGCACAGATACGCAGTATTTT
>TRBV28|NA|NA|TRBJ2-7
CASSLSGAPSYEQYF
TGTGCCAGCAGTTTATCAGGTGCCCCCTCCTACGAGCAGTACTTC
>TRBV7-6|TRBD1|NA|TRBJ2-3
CASSSINRGGGTDTQYF
TGTGCCAGCAGCTCGATAAACAGGGGCGGAGGCACAGATACGCAGTATTTT
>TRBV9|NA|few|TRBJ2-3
CASSQTDTQYF
TGTGCCAGCAGCCAGACAGATACGCAGTATTTT
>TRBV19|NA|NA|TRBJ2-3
CASSTLADTQYF
TGTGCCAGTAGTACCCTAGCAGATACGCAGTATTTT
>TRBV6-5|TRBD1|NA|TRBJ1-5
CASRYRDREGQPQHF
TGTGCCAGCAGGTACAGGGACAGGGAGGGTCAGCCCCAGCATTTT
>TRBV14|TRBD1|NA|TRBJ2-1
CASSQMRGPYNEQFF
TGTGCCAGCAGCCAGATGAGGGGGCCCTACAATGAGCAGTTCTTC
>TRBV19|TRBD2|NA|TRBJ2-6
CASSIRAAGAPLANVLTF
TGTGCCAGTAGTATAAGGGCCGCGGGAGCACCCTTGGCCAACGTCCTGACTTTC
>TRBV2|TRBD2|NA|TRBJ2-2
CASRSSGVNTGELFF
TGTGCCAGCAGATCTAGCGGAGTGAACACCGGGGAGCTGTTTTTT
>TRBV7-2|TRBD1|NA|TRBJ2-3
CASSPRQGRRDTQYF
TGTGCCAGCAGCCCGCGACAGGGGCGAAGGGATACGCAGTATTTT
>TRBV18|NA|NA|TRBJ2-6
CASQRGGSGANVLTF
TGTGCCAGCCAAAGGGGGGGCTCTGGGGCCAACGTCCTGACTTTC
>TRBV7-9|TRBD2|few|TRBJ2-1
CASSSTGTSGSLNEQFF
TGTGCCAGCAGCTCAACCGGGACTAGCGGGAGTCTAAATGAGCAGTTCTTC
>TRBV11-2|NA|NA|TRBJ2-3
CASSLTKGTDTQYF
TGTGCCAGCAGCTTGACAAAAGGCACAGATACGCAGTATTTT
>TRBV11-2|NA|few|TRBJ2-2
CASSHLQGRAGELFF
TGTGCCAGCAGCCACCTCCAGGGCCGGGCCGGGGAGCTGTTTTTT
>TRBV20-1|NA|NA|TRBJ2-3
CSASRVTKTTQYF
TGCAGTGCTAGTCGGGTCACAAAAACGACGCAGTATTTT
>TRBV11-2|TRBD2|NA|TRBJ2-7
CASSLEAGVYEQYF
TGTGCCAGCAGCTTAGAAGCGGGGGTCTACGAGCAGTACTTC
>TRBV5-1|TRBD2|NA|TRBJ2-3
CASSLSLAGADTQYF
TGCGCCAGCAGCTTAAGCCTAGCGGGAGCGGATACGCAGTATTTT
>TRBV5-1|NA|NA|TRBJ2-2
CASSSQAQGELFF
TGCGCCAGCAGCTCGCAGGCACAGGGTGAGCTGTTTTTT
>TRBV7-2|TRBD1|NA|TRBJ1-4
CASSRGGSDEKLFF
TGTGCCAGCAGCAGAGGGGGCAGCGATGAAAAACTGTTTTTT
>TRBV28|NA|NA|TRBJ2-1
CASSFNWANNEQFF
TGTGCCAGCAGTTTTAACTGGGCCAACAATGAGCAGTTCTTC
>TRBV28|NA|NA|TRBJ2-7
CASREGRGYYEQYF
TGTGCCAGCAGAGAGGGGAGGGGGTATTACGAGCAGTACTTC
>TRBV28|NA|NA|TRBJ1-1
CASSLGQGRKNTEAFF
TGTGCCAGCAGTTTAGGCCAGGGCAGGAAGAACACTGAAGCTTTCTTT
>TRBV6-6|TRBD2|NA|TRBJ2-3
CASSPRVAGGRDTQYF
TGTGCCAGCAGTCCCCGGGTAGCGGGAGGACGTGATACGCAGTATTTT
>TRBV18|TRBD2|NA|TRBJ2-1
CASGGGLAGQYNEQFF
TGTGCCAGCGGCGGGGGACTAGCGGGACAATACAATGAGCAGTTCTTC
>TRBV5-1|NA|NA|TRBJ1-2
CASSPVKQVGAGRNNYGYTF
TGCGCCAGCAGCCCCGTTAAGCAAGTTGGGGCGGGACGGAATAACTATGGCTACACCTTC